The clone carrying this T cell receptor beta chain was found many times. TCR beta CDR3 regions were amplified from RNA transcripts. TCR CDR3 underwent first-round RT-PCR with the HTBI primer set. TCRdb reanalysed the multiplex PCR reads using MiXCR and keeps one entry per CDR3 protein. The profile covers approximately 520,000 distinct CDR3 sequences, with around a quarter appearing a single time and approximately 10% taken by the ten largest. Uncontrolled infection, other autoimmune disease, pregnancy or lactation led to exclusion. Clinicians diagnosed patients from clinical symptoms, serum thyroxine and TRAb, thyroid ultrasound and orbital computed tomography. This sample holds PBMCs from 9.5 to 10 ml fresh peripheral blood. The data originate from a study of T cells in Graves' hyperthyroidism and ophthalmopathy. Trimming shortened V by 0 bases and J by 2 bases, and 10 bases separated the two germline ends. This CDR3 region has 15 residues. CDR1 and CDR2 from the germline V gene are LNHNV and YYDKDF (reference sequence).

This sequence originates from a woman aged 25 to 39 with Graves' ophthalmopathy. Sequencing used blood. The chain has TRBV15 and TRBJ2-5; TRBD1 might be the D (5 bases). CDR3: CATSRDRAPQETQYF. The CDR3 nucleotides are TGTGCCACCAGCAGAGACAGGGCCCCACAAGAGACCCAGTACTTC.